The 18 T cell receptor beta chains below were found in one sample sequenced in a study of cytomegalovirus exposure and HLA in healthy donors. Amplification used 60 Vbeta primers and 13 Jbeta primers. Clones were sequenced by immunoSEQ multiplex PCR, and TCRdb holds only the in-frame ones, with some missing. The data contain more than 150,000 clones, 79% of them seen just once; the ten biggest clones take up less than 2%. Sequencing was done on a sample of PBMCs. The receptors stem from a girl under 18 in good health and CMV-seropositive.

In the case of this clone: The same CDR3 can be traced to other DNA sequences in this sample. The chain is built from TRBV5-1 and TRBJ2-3; 7 bases line up with TRBD2. V was pared by 0 bases and J by 0 bases, with 1 base of the junction left unmatched. Germline CDR1 SGHRS, CDR2 YFSETQ. The CDR3 spans 15 residues. In nucleotides, the CDR3 is TGCGCCAGCAGCTTGGAGCGGGGTAGCACAGATACGCAGTATTTT. This encodes CASSLERGSTDTQYF.

This rearrangement joins TRBV5-4 to TRBJ1-1, with D maybe TRBD1 (6 bases). Germline CDR1 is SGHNT and CDR2 is YYREEE (reference sequence). V was trimmed by 9 bases and J by 3 bases, leaving 15 bases between them. The CDR3 covers 13 residues. CDR3 protein: CATWGLQDTEAFF. The CDR3 DNA follows: TGTGCCACCTGGGGGCTACAGGACACTGAAGCTTTCTTT.

The chain links TRBV5-1 to TRBJ2-7; TRBD2 agrees at 14 bases. Germline loops: CDR1 SGHRS, CDR2 YFSETQ. V trimming: 4 bases; J trimming: 2 bases; junction bases outside the gene matches: 8. CDR3 size: 17 residues. CDR3 coding DNA: TGCGCCAGCAGCCCGACAGGACTAGCGGGGGGTCCCTACGAGCAGTACTTC. Encoded protein: CASSPTGLAGGPYEQYF.

The chain is built from TRBV7-9 and TRBJ1-6; 10 bases map to TRBD1. The CDR3 sequence is 15 residues long. Per the germline V gene, CDR1 is SEHNR and CDR2 is FQNEAQ (reference sequence). V gave up 6 bases and J gave up 5 bases; unmatched junction bases: 4. This CDR3 is CASRGGTGDNSPLHF. The DNA for the CDR3 is TGTGCCAGCAGAGGGGGGACAGGGGATAATTCACCCCTCCACTTT.

The chain recombines TRBV19 with TRBJ2-5; tentative D call: TRBD1 (5 bases). Trimming removed 4 bases from V and 2 bases from J, with 8 bases in between. The CDR3 is 13 amino acids. Germline CDR1 and CDR2: LNHDA and SQIVND (reference sequence). The CDR3 DNA reads as TGTGCCAGTAGTAATGGGGCGCAAGAGACCCAGTACTTC. Translated: CASSNGAQETQYF.

This clone has more than one count but fewer than ten. V usage is TRBV4-3 and J usage is TRBJ2-7; 9 positions agree with TRBD1. Germline V gene data show CDR1 as LGHNA and CDR2 as YSLEER. The CDR3 is 13 residues long. V was pared by 5 bases and J by 5 bases, with 4 bases of the junction left unmatched. The CDR3 DNA follows: TGCGCCAGCAGCTTCCGGGACAGGGACGAGCAGTACTTC. It yields the protein CASSFRDRDEQYF.

This chain connects TRBV6-1 to TRBJ2-1, with 9 positions matching TRBD2. The length of the CDR3 is 13 residues. The V gene end was trimmed by 8 bases and the J gene end by 8 bases; junction bases not matched to a gene: 7. Germline V gene sequence: CDR1 MNHNS, CDR2 SASEGT. The CDR3 DNA sequence: TGTGCCAGCGGCTTAGCGGGGGTCTATGAGCAGTTCTTC. Protein sequence: CASGLAGVYEQFF.

The chain combines TRBV6-5 with TRBJ2-3; 9 nucleotides match TRBD1. Looked up from germline, CDR1 is MNHEY and CDR2 is SVGAGI. Germline trimming cut 5 bases from V and 1 base from J; bases unmatched to any gene: 4. The CDR3 is 15 amino acids. The CDR3 reads CASSPRQGGTDTQYF. The CDR3 DNA sequence: TGTGCCAGCAGTCCCCGACAGGGGGGCACAGATACGCAGTATTTT.

This clone was seen more than once but under ten times. The rearrangement links TRBV4-2 to TRBJ2-7, with 7 bases matching TRBD1. From germline, CDR1 is LGHNA and CDR2 YNFKEQ. CDR3 length equals 14 residues. The J segment lost 0 bases and the V segment lost 1 base, leaving 0 bases of the junction unmatched. The CDR3 loop is CASSQGDSSYEQYF. CDR3 DNA sequence: TGTGCCAGCAGCCAAGGGGACAGCTCCTACGAGCAGTACTTC.

The genes are TRBV6-5 and TRBJ1-2, with a tentative D call TRBD1 (6 bases). Germline assignment: CDR1 MNHEY and CDR2 SVGAGI. The CDR3 runs 14 residues. V lost 2 bases to trimming and J lost 5 bases, with 12 bases between them. The CDR3 spells CASSYEGGGYGYTF. The CDR3 DNA reads TGTGCCAGCAGTTACGAGGGGGGAGGGTATGGCTACACCTTC.

The chain uses TRBV6-5 and TRBJ1-2; the D gene is possibly TRBD1 (5 bases). Trimming removed 0 bases at V and 8 bases at J, with 13 bases between. In germline, CDR1 is MNHEY, CDR2 SVGAGI. The CDR3 is 14 residues long. The CDR3 loop is CASSYSAGLEGYTF. CDR3 nucleotides: TGTGCCAGCAGTTACTCGGCAGGGCTAGAAGGCTACACCTTC.

V gene TRBV5-6 combines with J gene TRBJ2-3, with 9 bases identical to TRBD1. The V gene end was trimmed by 4 bases and the J gene end by 4 bases; junction bases not matched to a gene: 10. From germline, CDR1 is SGHDT and CDR2 YYEEEE. This CDR3 region has 16 residues. As DNA, the CDR3 is TGTGCCAGCAGCAGACAGGGGGACCCGCCCCCAGATACGCAGTATTTT. Its protein is CASSRQGDPPPDTQYF. Looking up the rest from reference TRBV5-6 and TRBJ2-3 gives the full variable domain: DAGVTQSPTHLIKTRGQQVTLRCSPKSGHDTVSWYQQALGQGPQFIFQYYEEEERQRGNFPDRFSGHQFPNYSSELNVNALLLGDSALYLCASSRQGDPPPDTQYFGPGTRLTVL.

This rearrangement joins TRBV9 to TRBJ1-3; D unclear. CDR3 length: 13 residues. Per the germline V gene, CDR1 is SGDLS and CDR2 is YYNGEE. The ends were cut back, 4 bases at V and 4 bases at J, with 9 bases in the middle. The CDR3 DNA follows: TGTGCCAGCAGCCCGACTGGAGGAAACACCATATATTTT. Translation gives CASSPTGGNTIYF.

V and J are TRBV9 and TRBJ2-3; D is unresolved. V lost 2 bases and J lost 1, with 8 bases in between. There are 14 residues in the CDR3. CDR1 SGDLS and CDR2 YYNGEE come from the germline V gene. As DNA, the CDR3 is TGTGCCAGCAGCGTGGCAACGCGCACAGATACGCAGTATTTT. As protein: CASSVATRTDTQYF.

The V call is TRBV10-3, the J call TRBJ2-5, with 8 bases aligning to TRBD1. Germline V CDR1 and CDR2: ENHRY, SYGVKD. The J segment lost 7 bases and the V segment lost 0 bases, leaving 10 bases of the junction unmatched. The CDR3 consists of 16 residues. CDR3 nucleotide sequence: TGTGCCATCAGTGAGTCGACAGGGGAGGTAGTGGGGACCCAGTACTTC. Its protein is CAISESTGEVVGTQYF.

The chain uses TRBV5-1 and TRBJ2-2; 8 bases map to TRBD2. Trimming at V came to 0 bases and at J to 5 bases, leaving 3 bases not matched to a gene. Germline CDR1 is SGHRS and CDR2 is YFSETQ. The CDR3 is 15 amino acids. CDR3 nucleotides: TGCGCCAGCAGCTTGGAGGTAGCGGGGACCGGGGAGCTGTTTTTT. This sequence encodes CASSLEVAGTGELFF.

The chain combines TRBV9 with TRBJ2-7; 9 nucleotides agree with TRBD2. The V gene's germline CDR1 is SGDLS and CDR2 YYNGEE. Trimming at V came to 0 bases and at J to 3 bases, leaving 4 bases not matched to a gene. CDR3 length equals 15 residues. CDR3 sequence: CASSVEAGGGYEQYF. CDR3 in DNA: TGTGCCAGCAGCGTAGAGGCGGGGGGGGGCTACGAGCAGTACTTC.

The V and J genes are TRBV11-2 and TRBJ2-4; TRBD1 is a possible D gene (6 bases). CDR3 length equals 16 residues. Germline CDR1 and CDR2: SGHAT and FQNNGV. The V and J ends lost 1 base and 1 base respectively, with 11 bases between them. The CDR3 spells CASSLGGTGAKNIQYF. As DNA, the CDR3 is TGTGCCAGCAGCTTAGGGGGAACAGGGGCCAAAAACATTCAGTACTTC.